This T cell receptor beta chain comes out of a study of blood T cell repertoires in COVID-19. Across the study: The samples span acute and convalescent COVID-19 from the United States, Italy and Spain. T cells, B-cell-depleted T cells, or PBMCs provided the cDNA or gDNA that served as material.

As originally analysed: Reference gene primer amplification gave estimated nucleated cell counts. Some clones are missing from TCRdb's copy, which holds only in-frame ones; the method was immunoSEQ multiplex PCR. The V and J calls and clone size were taken over from that table, and D and trimming were inferred from the DNA. The sample has about 67,000 clones; 75% to 80% are singletons. In regard to this clone: The junction and the germline gene differ at one end; a read error may be behind it.

Germline CDR1 reads SSHAT; CDR2 reads FNYEAQ (reference sequence). The CDR3 covers 15 residues. Sequencing was carried out using peripheral blood. The chain joins TRBV7-7 to TRBJ2-7; no definite D call. This sequence was found in a woman aged 55-70 years with acute or convalescent COVID-19. In DNA, the CDR3 is TGTGCTAGCAGTTCCCGCGGTGGAACGCTCTACGAGCAGTACTTC. Translated: CASSSRGGTLYEQYF.